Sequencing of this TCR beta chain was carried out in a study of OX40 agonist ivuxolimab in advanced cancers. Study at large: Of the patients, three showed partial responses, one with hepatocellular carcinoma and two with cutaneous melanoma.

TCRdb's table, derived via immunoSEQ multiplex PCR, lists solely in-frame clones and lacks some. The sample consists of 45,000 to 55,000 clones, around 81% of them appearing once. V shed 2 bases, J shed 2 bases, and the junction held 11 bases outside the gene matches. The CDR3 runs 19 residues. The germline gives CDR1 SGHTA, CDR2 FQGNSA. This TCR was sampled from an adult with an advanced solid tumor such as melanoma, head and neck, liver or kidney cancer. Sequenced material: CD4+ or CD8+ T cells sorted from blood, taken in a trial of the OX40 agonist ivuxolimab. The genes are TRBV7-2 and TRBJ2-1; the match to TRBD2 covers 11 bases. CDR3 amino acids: CASSLLGLAEDEAYNEQFF. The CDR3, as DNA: TGTGCCAGCAGCTTATTGGGACTAGCGGAGGACGAAGCCTACAATGAGCAGTTCTTC.